Below, 31 T cell receptor beta chains from the same sample are listed, as sequenced in a study of cytomegalovirus exposure and HLA in healthy donors. Amplification used 60 Vbeta primers and 13 Jbeta primers. Profiled with immunoSEQ multiplex PCR; TCRdb holds only in-frame clones, not every one. The sample holds around 200,000 clones, almost 80% seen once. The sample comprised PBMCs. The receptor source for this set is a young woman in good health and CMV-seronegative.

This sequence joins TRBV28 and TRBJ2-5; D is perhaps TRBD1 (6 bases). The CDR3 has 14 residues. CDR1 and CDR2 from the germline V gene are MDHEN and SYDVKM. V lost 6 bases to trimming and J lost 6 bases, with 17 bases between them. The CDR3 region is CASRGPGAAKTQYF. The CDR3 nucleotides are TGTGCCAGCAGGGGGCCAGGGGCAGCGAAGACCCAGTACTTC.

A few counts support this clone. The gene calls are TRBV7-3 and TRBJ2-3; 14 nucleotides agree with TRBD2. This CDR3 comprises 16 residues. Germline V CDR1 and CDR2: SGHTA, FQGTGA. The trim removed 4 bases at V and 5 bases at J, leaving 5 bases unmatched. The CDR3 region is CASSSGLAGAVDTQYF. The CDR3 coding sequence is TGTGCCAGCAGCTCGGGACTAGCGGGAGCAGTAGATACGCAGTATTTT. The full variable domain, in which reference TRBV7-3 and TRBJ2-3 provide the parts outside the CDR3, is GAGVSQTPSNKVTEKGKYVELRCDPISGHTALYWYRQSLGQGPEFLIYFQGTGAADDSGLPNDRFFAVRPEGSVSTLKIQRTERGDSAVYLCASSSGLAGAVDTQYFGPGTRLTVL.

The chain couples TRBV28 to TRBJ1-5; no reliable D call. V was clipped by 2 bases and J by 8 bases, with 13 bases between them. This CDR3 comprises 14 residues. Germline V gene data show CDR1 as MDHEN and CDR2 as SYDVKM. CDR3 loop: CASSLSTGREPQHF. DNA for the CDR3: TGTGCCAGCAGTTTAAGCACCGGGAGGGAGCCCCAGCATTTT.

V and J are TRBV9 and TRBJ1-5; a weak D match, TRBD1 (6 bases). The CDR3 consists of 15 residues. Germline V gives CDR1 SGDLS, CDR2 YYNGEE. V was pared by 0 bases and J by 4 bases, with 11 bases between. The CDR3 coding sequence is TGTGCCAGCAGCGTAGGGGGAGGGGGGAATCAGCCCCAGCATTTT. Amino acids: CASSVGGGGNQPQHF.

CDR3 sequence: CASSPTTGVADEAFF. In DNA form, the CDR3 reads TGCGCCAGCAGCCCAACGACAGGCGTGGCGGATGAAGCTTTCTTT. The chain links TRBV5-1 to TRBJ1-1; a possible D gene is TRBD1 (6 bases). This CDR3 comprises 15 residues. Germline V gene data show CDR1 as SGHRS and CDR2 as YFSETQ. Trimming stripped 4 bases from V and 7 bases from J, with 20 bases between.

V and J are TRBV7-9 and TRBJ2-1; no clear D. V was clipped by 3 bases and J by 3 bases, with 3 bases between them. This CDR3 comprises 12 residues. Germline CDR1 reads SEHNR; CDR2 reads FQNEAQ (reference sequence). The CDR3 sequence: CASSFSYNEQFF. The CDR3 DNA follows: TGTGCCAGCAGCTTCAGCTACAATGAGCAGTTCTTC.

This chain uses TRBV9 with TRBJ1-1; tentatively, D is TRBD1 (6 bases). The germline V gene encodes CDR1 SGDLS and CDR2 YYNGEE. This CDR3 contains 17 residues. V lost 0 bases to trimming and J lost 1 base, with 16 bases between them. The CDR3 sequence: CASSVEDTGPRNTEAFF. CDR3 DNA: TGTGCCAGCAGCGTAGAAGACACAGGGCCGCGGAACACTGAAGCTTTCTTT.

The rearrangement uses TRBV15 and TRBJ2-3; D is unresolved. Trimming removed 0 bases at V and 0 bases at J, with 10 bases between. The V gene's germline CDR1 is LNHNV and CDR2 YYDKDF (reference sequence). CDR3 size: 16 residues. The DNA for the CDR3 is TGTGCCACCAGCAGAGATTATCCGAGCAGCACAGATACGCAGTATTTT. Its protein is CATSRDYPSSTDTQYF. The full variable domain, with the rest looked up from reference TRBV15 and TRBJ2-3, is DAMVIQNPRYQVTQFGKPVTLSCSQTLNHNVMYWYQQKSSQAPKLLFHYYDKDFNNEADTPDNFQSRRPNTSFCFLDIRSPGLGDTAMYLCATSRDYPSSTDTQYFGPGTRLTVL.

The genes are TRBV7-9 and TRBJ1-2; tentatively, D is TRBD1 (5 bases). V was cut by 2 bases and J by 6 bases, with 13 bases left in between. In germline, CDR1 is SEHNR, CDR2 FQNEAQ (reference sequence). This CDR3 is 14 amino acids long. The CDR3 DNA reads as TGTGCCAGCAGCTTAAGCGGGACGGACGATGGCTACACCTTC. This codes for CASSLSGTDDGYTF.

The gene calls are TRBV12-5 and TRBJ2-1, with TRBD2 matching over 10 bases. Germline loops: CDR1 LGHNT, CDR2 FRNRAP. The CDR3 length is 13 residues. After removal of 9 bases from V and 11 bases from J, the junction contained 10 bases not matched to a gene. CDR3 region: CASRLAGGLKQFF. The CDR3 DNA is TGTGCTAGCCGACTAGCGGGTGGGTTAAAGCAGTTCTTC.

J is TRBJ1-1 and V is TRBV9; the D gene is possibly TRBD1 (6 bases). The CDR3 has 14 residues. V lost 0 bases and J lost 3, with 9 bases in between. The germline gives CDR1 SGDLS, CDR2 YYNGEE. The DNA for the CDR3 is TGTGCCAGCAGCGTAGTTAGGGGGTACACTGAAGCTTTCTTT. Translated: CASSVVRGYTEAFF.

The V gene is TRBV28, the J gene TRBJ1-5; 7 bases agree with TRBD1. This CDR3 spans 16 amino acids. Germline V lookup: CDR1 MDHEN, CDR2 SYDVKM. Losses at the gene ends were 2 bases for V and 1 base for J; bases not matched to a gene: 5. CDR3 residues: CASSLDRARSNQPQHF. CDR3 nucleotide sequence: TGTGCCAGCAGTTTAGACAGGGCCCGAAGCAATCAGCCCCAGCATTTT.

The gene calls are TRBV13 and TRBJ2-1, with 7 bases matching TRBD1. The ends lost 2 bases at V and 6 bases at J; junction bases unmatched: 1. Germline CDR1 is PRHDT and CDR2 is FYEKMQ (reference sequence). The CDR3 is 13 residues long. CDR3 DNA sequence: TGTGCCAGCAGCTTAAACAGGGGCAATGAGCAGTTCTTC. As protein: CASSLNRGNEQFF.

The V gene is TRBV4-1, the J gene TRBJ1-1; perhaps TRBD1 as D (6 bases). The CDR3 runs to 15 residues. The ends were cut back, 2 bases at V and 3 bases at J, with 13 bases in the middle. The germline V gene has CDR1 MGHRA and CDR2 YSYEKL. CDR3 in amino acids: CASSQSGGQDTEAFF. CDR3 nucleotide sequence: TGCGCCAGCAGCCAAAGCGGGGGGCAGGACACTGAAGCTTTCTTT.

This clone was observed a single time. The gene calls are TRBV9 and TRBJ1-6; 7 nucleotides agree with TRBD1. V lost 4 bases, J lost 10 bases, and 8 bases stayed unmatched. The CDR3 covers 14 residues. Germline values: CDR1 SGDLS, CDR2 YYNGEE. CDR3 loop: CASSPETGNSPLHF. The CDR3 DNA reads as TGTGCCAGCAGCCCCGAGACAGGGAACTCACCCCTCCACTTT. Full variable domain (remainder filled in from reference TRBV9 and TRBJ1-6): DSGVTQTPKHLITATGQRVTLRCSPRSGDLSVYWYQQSLDQGLQFLIQYYNGEERAKGNILERFSAQQFPDLHSELNLSSLELGDSALYFCASSPETGNSPLHFGNGTRLTVT.

The rearrangement uses TRBV28 and TRBJ2-4; D gene unclear. The CDR3 sequence is 11 residues long. The ends were cut back, 8 bases at V and 2 bases at J, with 4 bases in the middle. Germline-derived CDR1 and CDR2 are MDHEN and SYDVKM. The CDR3 nucleotides read TGTGCCAGCTCGTCCAAAAACATTCAGTACTTC. As protein: CASSSKNIQYF.

The V and J genes are TRBV11-2 and TRBJ1-2; tentative D call: TRBD1 (5 bases). Germline V gene data show CDR1 as SGHAT and CDR2 as FQNNGV. Trimming cost V 10 bases and J 0 bases, with 12 bases left between them. The CDR3 totals 13 residues. The CDR3 region has the DNA TGTGCCACCCAGGACACCACTAACTATGGCTACACCTTC. It specifies CATQDTTNYGYTF.

The chain recombines TRBV7-9 with TRBJ2-7; TRBD1 agrees at 8 bases. From germline, CDR1 is SEHNR and CDR2 FQNEAQ (reference sequence). Germline trimming cut 5 bases from V and 3 bases from J; bases unmatched to any gene: 12. The CDR3 loop spans 16 amino acids. The CDR3: CASSVDRGIRNYEQYF. The CDR3 nucleotides read TGTGCCAGCAGCGTTGACAGGGGAATAAGAAACTACGAGCAGTACTTC.

CDR3: CASSLTGTGVYEQYF. The DNA for the CDR3 is TGTGCCAGCAGTTTAACCGGGACAGGGGTCTACGAGCAGTACTTC. The rearrangement uses TRBV7-2 and TRBJ2-7; 10 bases map to TRBD1. CDR3 length equals 15 residues. Trimming cost V 6 bases and J 3 bases; bases outside gene matches: 8. The germline V gene has CDR1 SGHTA and CDR2 FQGNSA.

This chain links TRBV30 with TRBJ1-5; 10 bases align to TRBD1. Looked up from germline, CDR1 is GTSNPN and CDR2 is SVGIG (reference sequence). The V gene end was trimmed by 7 bases and the J gene end by 4 bases; junction bases not matched to a gene: 4. The CDR3 has 13 residues. CDR3 DNA: TGTGCCTTCGGACAGGGGGTTAATCAGCCCCAGCATTTT. Translation gives CAFGQGVNQPQHF.

This clone is a singleton in its sample. The rearrangement joins TRBV6-7 to TRBJ2-5; 10 nucleotides agree with TRBD2. TRBV6-7 carries the ORF label, with uncertain function. The CDR3 is 16 amino acids. The V segment lost 6 bases and the J segment 9 bases; nucleotides outside the gene matches: 16. The CDR3 region has the DNA TGTGCCAGCAGCCCCTTCGAGCGGGGGGGACCGGAGGCCCAGTACTTC. Protein sequence: CASSPFERGGPEAQYF.

The chain carries TRBV5-1 and TRBJ2-7, with 7 bases fitting TRBD1. The CDR3 has 13 amino acids. Germline CDR1 is SGHRS and CDR2 is YFSETQ. J gave up 4 bases and V 6 bases, and 7 bases lay outside the gene matches. CDR3 residues: CASKVGTDYEQYF. The CDR3 DNA reads as TGCGCCAGCAAGGTTGGGACAGATTACGAGCAGTACTTC.

The CDR3 nucleotides are TGTGCCAGCAGTTACACCTACAGGGGCTACGAGCAGTACTTC. Translation gives CASSYTYRGYEQYF. The chain carries TRBV6-5 and TRBJ2-7, with 7 nucleotides matching TRBD1. V lost 2 bases to trimming and J lost 3 bases; unmatched junction nucleotides: 4. The CDR3 totals 14 residues. Germline CDR1 MNHEY, CDR2 SVGAGI.

The genes are TRBV9 and TRBJ2-6; D call uncertain. The CDR3 loop spans 15 amino acids. CDR1 is SGDLS, CDR2 YYNGEE, per germline. V shed 2 bases and J shed 0 bases, with 6 bases lying between them. The CDR3 DNA follows: TGTGCCAGCAGCGTTTCGAGCTCTGGGGCCAACGTCCTGACTTTC. Translation: CASSVSSSGANVLTF.

The V call is TRBV19, the J call TRBJ1-2; D is perhaps TRBD1 (6 bases). The germline V gene has CDR1 LNHDA and CDR2 SQIVND (reference sequence). The CDR3 contains 15 residues. Trimming pared 7 bases from V and 2 bases from J, leaving 17 bases between. CDR3 protein: CASIDGGQGNYGYTF. The CDR3 DNA reads TGTGCCAGTATCGATGGGGGCCAGGGCAACTATGGCTACACCTTC.

For this clone: At one end the junction does not follow the germline gene, possibly because of a read error. The J gene is TRBJ2-1, the V gene TRBV7-7, with 9 positions matching TRBD2. The germline V gene encodes CDR1 SSHAT and CDR2 FNYEAQ (reference sequence). This CDR3 is built from 15 residues. The CDR3 sequence is CASSSISGSYNEQFF. Written as DNA, the CDR3 is TGTGCTAGCAGCTCGATTAGCGGGAGTTACAATGAGCAGTTCTTC.

This clone was seen only a few times. The chain couples TRBV5-1 to TRBJ1-4; maybe TRBD1 (5 bases). This CDR3 comprises 16 residues. Trimming took 1 base from V and 7 from J, leaving 17 bases between them. The germline CDR1 and CDR2 sequences are SGHRS and YFSETQ. Here the CDR3 reads CASSLSSLTVGEKLFF. The CDR3 DNA reads TGCGCCAGCAGCTTGTCCTCCCTGACAGTTGGTGAAAAACTGTTTTTT.

This clone appeared a few times. The chain recombines TRBV6-5 with TRBJ2-5; D is possibly TRBD1 (5 bases). V was clipped by 2 bases and J by 5 bases, with 15 bases between them. Germline assignment: CDR1 MNHEY and CDR2 SVGAGI. The CDR3 consists of 15 residues. The CDR3, as DNA: TGTGCCAGCAGTTACGGGCAGGGCTACCCGGAGACCCAGTACTTC. It yields the protein CASSYGQGYPETQYF.

J is TRBJ1-2 and V is TRBV13, with D unclear. Germline V gene lookup returns CDR1 PRHDT and CDR2 FYEKMQ (reference sequence). The CDR3 runs 13 residues. With 5 bases removed from V and 8 bases from J, the gap between germline ends came to 15 bases. The CDR3: CASSPKTDAGYTF. CDR3 DNA sequence: TGTGCCAGCAGCCCCAAGACTGACGCGGGCTACACCTTC.

V usage is TRBV28 and J usage is TRBJ1-6; perhaps TRBD1 as D (6 bases). The CDR3 consists of 14 residues. Germline values: CDR1 MDHEN, CDR2 SYDVKM. V shed 8 bases and J shed 7 bases, with 15 bases lying between them. CDR3 sequence reads: CASQSTGWNSPLHF. CDR3 in DNA: TGTGCCAGCCAATCGACAGGTTGGAATTCACCCCTCCACTTT.

Turning to this clone: The identical CDR3 is also encoded by other nucleotide sequences in the sample. The chain uses TRBV4-1 and TRBJ1-1; D ambiguous. The germline V gene encodes CDR1 MGHRA and CDR2 YSYEKL. The CDR3 is 14 residues long. Deletions cut 1 base from V and 1 base from J, with 7 bases between. CDR3: CASSQGTENTEAFF. In DNA, the CDR3 is TGCGCCAGCAGCCAAGGCACAGAGAACACTGAAGCTTTCTTT.